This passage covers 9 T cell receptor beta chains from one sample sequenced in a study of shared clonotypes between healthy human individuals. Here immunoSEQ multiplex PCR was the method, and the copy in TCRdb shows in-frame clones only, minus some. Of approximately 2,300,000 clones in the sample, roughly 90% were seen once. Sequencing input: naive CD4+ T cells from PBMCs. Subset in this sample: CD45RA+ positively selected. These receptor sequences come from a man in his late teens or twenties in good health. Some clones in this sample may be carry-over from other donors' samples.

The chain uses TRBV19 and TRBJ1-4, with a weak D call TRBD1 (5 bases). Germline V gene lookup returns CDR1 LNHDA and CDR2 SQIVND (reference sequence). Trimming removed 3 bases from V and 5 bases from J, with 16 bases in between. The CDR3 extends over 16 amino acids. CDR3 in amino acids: CASSMMLFGGNEKLFF. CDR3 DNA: TGTGCCAGTAGTATGATGTTGTTCGGGGGAAATGAAAAACTGTTTTTT.

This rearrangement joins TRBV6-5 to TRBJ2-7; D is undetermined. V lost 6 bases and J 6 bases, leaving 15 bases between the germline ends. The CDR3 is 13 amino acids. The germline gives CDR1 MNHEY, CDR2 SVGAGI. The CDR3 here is CASRGSSRSEQYF. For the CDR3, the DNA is TGTGCCAGCAGGGGGTCCTCCCGGAGCGAGCAGTACTTC.

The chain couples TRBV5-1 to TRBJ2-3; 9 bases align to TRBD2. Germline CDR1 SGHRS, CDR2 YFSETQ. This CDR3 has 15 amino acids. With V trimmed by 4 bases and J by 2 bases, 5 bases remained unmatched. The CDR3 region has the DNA TGCGCCAGCAGCACTGTAGCGGGAGCCACAGATACGCAGTATTTT. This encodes CASSTVAGATDTQYF.

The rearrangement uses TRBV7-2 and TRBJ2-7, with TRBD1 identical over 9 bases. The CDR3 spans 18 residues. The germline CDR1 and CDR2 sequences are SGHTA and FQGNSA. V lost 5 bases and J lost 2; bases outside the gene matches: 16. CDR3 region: CASSGPGQGRQGAYEQYF. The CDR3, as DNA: TGTGCCAGCAGCGGCCCGGGACAGGGTCGGCAAGGAGCCTACGAGCAGTACTTC.

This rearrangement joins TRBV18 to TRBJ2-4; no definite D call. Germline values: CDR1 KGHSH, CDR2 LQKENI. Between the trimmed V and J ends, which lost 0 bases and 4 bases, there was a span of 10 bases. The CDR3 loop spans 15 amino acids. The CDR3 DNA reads TGTGCCAGCTCACCACCGATTCCCAGGAAAAACATTCAGTACTTC. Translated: CASSPPIPRKNIQYF.

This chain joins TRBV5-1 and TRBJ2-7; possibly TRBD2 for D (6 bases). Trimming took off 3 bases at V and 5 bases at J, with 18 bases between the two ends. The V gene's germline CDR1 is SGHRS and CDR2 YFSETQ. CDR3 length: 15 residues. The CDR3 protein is CASSSPGVGSHEQYF. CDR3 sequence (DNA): TGCGCCAGCAGCTCGCCGGGAGTTGGGTCCCACGAGCAGTACTTC.

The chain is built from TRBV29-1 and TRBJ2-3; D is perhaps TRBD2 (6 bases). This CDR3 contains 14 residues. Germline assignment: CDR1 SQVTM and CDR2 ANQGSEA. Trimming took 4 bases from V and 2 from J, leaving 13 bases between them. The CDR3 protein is CSVGLAFATDTQYF. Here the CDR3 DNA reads TGCAGCGTTGGGCTAGCGTTCGCCACAGATACGCAGTATTTT.

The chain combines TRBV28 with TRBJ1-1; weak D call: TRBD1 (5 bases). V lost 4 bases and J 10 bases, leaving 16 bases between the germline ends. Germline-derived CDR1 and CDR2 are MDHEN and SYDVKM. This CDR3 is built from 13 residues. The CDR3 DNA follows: TGTGCCAGCAGTTCAGGGTCGGCCCCGGGAGCTTTCTTT. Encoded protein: CASSSGSAPGAFF. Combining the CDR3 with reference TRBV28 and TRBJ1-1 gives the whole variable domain DVKVTQSSRYLVKRTGEKVFLECVQDMDHENMFWYRQDPGLGLRLIYFSYDVKMKEKGDIPEGYSVSREKKERFSLILESASTNQTSMYLCASSSGSAPGAFFGQGTRLTVV.

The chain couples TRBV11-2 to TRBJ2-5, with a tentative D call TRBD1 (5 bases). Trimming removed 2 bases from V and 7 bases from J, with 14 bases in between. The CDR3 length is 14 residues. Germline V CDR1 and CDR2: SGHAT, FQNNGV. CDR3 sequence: CASSLSNLQGTQYF. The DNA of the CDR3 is TGTGCCAGCAGCTTATCCAACCTCCAGGGGACCCAGTACTTC.